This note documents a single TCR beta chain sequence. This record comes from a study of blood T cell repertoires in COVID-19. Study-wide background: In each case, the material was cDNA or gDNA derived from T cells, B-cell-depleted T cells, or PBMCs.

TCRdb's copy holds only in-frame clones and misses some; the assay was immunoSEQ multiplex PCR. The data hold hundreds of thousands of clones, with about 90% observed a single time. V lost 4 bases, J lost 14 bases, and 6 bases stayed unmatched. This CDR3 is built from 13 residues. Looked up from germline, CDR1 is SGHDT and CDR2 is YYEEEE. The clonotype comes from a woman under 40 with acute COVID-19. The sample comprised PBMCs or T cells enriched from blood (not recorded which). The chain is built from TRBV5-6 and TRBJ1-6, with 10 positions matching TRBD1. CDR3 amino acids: CASSPGQGFSLHF. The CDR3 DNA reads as TGTGCCAGCAGCCCGGGACAGGGGTTTTCCCTCCACTTT.